Shown below are 23 T cell receptor beta chains from a single sample sequenced in a study of CXCR3-negative and CXCR3-positive naive CD8 T cells (dated by TCRdb to between 2018 and 2021). The listed sequencing device is NextSeq 550. The Human TCR Profiling Kit (MiLaboratory) was used to prepare UMI-labeled 5' RACE TRB cDNA libraries. TCRdb reprocessed the reads and lists each CDR3 protein sequence as a single entry, with no DNA. The sample table holds tens of thousands of distinct CDR3 sequences. Around 20% of the sample lies in the top ten. Sequencing was performed on memory CD8+ T cells from blood. The sample's cell subset or site, from its label and the paper: conventional CD8+ memory T cells (TMEM), sorted as controls. Every receptor here comes from a human donor in good health. Some clones in this sample may be carry-over from other donors' samples.

The chain recombines TRBV11-2 with TRBJ2-5; as DNA is missing, the TRBD1 call by TCRdb cannot be tested. The germline gives CDR1 SGHAT, CDR2 FQNNGV. This CDR3 has 15 amino acids. CDR3 protein: CASSLEGQGEETQYF.

CDR3 in amino acids: CASSSTSKPGELFF. The V call is TRBV11-2, the J call TRBJ2-2; the D call from TCRdb, TRBD2, cannot be confirmed without DNA. Per the germline V gene, CDR1 is SGHAT and CDR2 is FQNNGV. The CDR3 is 14 residues long.

The chain combines TRBV4-3 with TRBJ1-1; the D call from TCRdb, TRBD1, cannot be confirmed without DNA. CDR1 and CDR2 from the germline V gene are LGHNA and YSLEER. The CDR3 has 13 amino acids. The CDR3 loop is CASSQEGRFGAFF.

The genes are TRBV7-2 and TRBJ2-3; the D call from TCRdb, TRBD1, cannot be confirmed without DNA. CDR1 SGHTA and CDR2 FQGNSA come from the germline V gene. The length of the CDR3 is 20 residues. The CDR3 region is CASSLIIATGQDWLADTQYF.

The gene calls are TRBV11-2 and TRBJ2-7; lacking DNA, the TRBD1 call made by TCRdb goes unchecked. Germline assignment: CDR1 SGHAT and CDR2 FQNNGV. The CDR3 length is 13 residues. The CDR3 loop reads CASSLGDAYEQYF. The full variable domain, its missing parts supplied by reference TRBV11-2 and TRBJ2-7, is EAGVAQSPRYKIIEKRQSVAFWCNPISGHATLYWYQQILGQGPKLLIQFQNNGVVDDSQLPKDRFSAERLKGVDSTLKIQPAKLEDSAVYLCASSLGDAYEQYFGPGTRLTVT.

V and J are TRBV4-3 and TRBJ1-1; the D gene TCRdb calls, TRBD1, cannot be checked with no DNA. CDR1 is LGHNA, CDR2 YSLEER, per germline. The CDR3 length is 16 residues. The CDR3 sequence is CASSQDSTGTITEAFF.

This chain uses TRBV5-1 with TRBJ2-5. The length of the CDR3 is 15 residues. The germline CDR1 and CDR2 sequences are SGHRS and YFSETQ. CDR3: CASSLIDNSLETQYF.

The chain has TRBV20-1 and TRBJ2-7; the D gene TCRdb calls, TRBD1, cannot be checked with no DNA. CDR3 size: 13 residues. CDR1 and CDR2 (germline): DFQATT, SNEGSKA (reference sequence). CDR3: CSARDLDDSEQYF.

The J gene is TRBJ1-2, the V gene TRBV6-5; TCRdb calls TRBD1, which cannot be checked without DNA. This CDR3 region has 17 residues. Germline CDR1 and CDR2: MNHEY and SVGAGI. CDR3 amino acids: CASSYSSGGPSMEGYTF.

The J gene is TRBJ1-1, the V gene TRBV6-1. The germline CDR1 and CDR2 sequences are MNHNS and SASEGT. The CDR3 consists of 15 residues. The CDR3 protein is CASSEGAGSATEAFF.

The gene calls are TRBV20-1 and TRBJ1-1; as DNA is missing, the TRBD1 call by TCRdb cannot be tested. The germline V gene has CDR1 DFQATT and CDR2 SNEGSKA (reference sequence). This CDR3 has 12 amino acids. The chain's CDR3 is CSARPRETEAFF.

The chain is built from TRBV20-1 and TRBJ1-2; TCRdb's D gene call, TRBD1, goes unchecked for lack of DNA. The CDR3 extends over 15 amino acids. Germline CDR1 is DFQATT and CDR2 is SNEGSKA (reference sequence). The CDR3 loop is CSASETVKSEDGYTF.

The chain joins TRBV7-9 to TRBJ2-5; TCRdb's D call of TRBD1 is untestable without DNA. This CDR3 has 15 residues. CDR1 and CDR2 from the germline V gene are SEHNR and FQNEAQ (reference sequence). The CDR3 here is CASSQTKTGEETQYF.

The chain joins TRBV3-1 to TRBJ1-1; TCRdb indicates TRBD1, and absent DNA this call remains unverified. Germline lookup yields CDR1 LGHDT and CDR2 YNNKEL (reference sequence). This CDR3 has 13 amino acids. The CDR3 sequence: CASRLTGDAEDFF.

The chain uses TRBV6-6 and TRBJ2-7; TCRdb selects TRBD1, and the lack of DNA leaves this call unchecked. This CDR3 has 17 amino acids. Germline-derived CDR1 and CDR2 are MNHNY and SVGAGI (reference sequence). CDR3: CASSRTLDITNPYEQYF.

J is TRBJ1-1 and V is TRBV9. CDR1 SGDLS and CDR2 YYNGEE come from the germline V gene. The CDR3 sequence is 13 residues long. CDR3 amino acids: CASSVELNTEAFF.

The chain combines TRBV6-5 with TRBJ2-3; TCRdb's D call of TRBD2 is untestable without DNA. Germline assignment: CDR1 MNHEY and CDR2 SVGAGI. The CDR3 covers 16 residues. The chain's CDR3 is CASNPTLAEITDTQYF.

The chain uses TRBV5-5 and TRBJ2-1; with no DNA, the TCRdb D assignment of TRBD2 cannot be verified. The CDR3 has 16 residues. The germline V gene has CDR1 SGHKS and CDR2 YYEKEE (reference sequence). CDR3 amino acids: CASSLWTSGRRNEQFF.

The chain joins TRBV28 to TRBJ1-5; TCRdb's D call of TRBD1 is untestable without DNA. From germline, CDR1 is MDHEN and CDR2 SYDVKM. CDR3 size: 13 residues. The CDR3 protein is CASSGGGGQPQHF.

The chain carries TRBV7-9 and TRBJ2-7. Germline loops: CDR1 SEHNR, CDR2 FQNEAQ (reference sequence). CDR3 length: 13 amino acids. The CDR3 is CASRSSTSYEQYF.

CDR3 residues: CATSDSLAREQFF. The chain recombines TRBV24-1 with TRBJ2-1; the TCRdb D gene call, TRBD2, has no DNA to confirm it. This CDR3 is built from 13 residues. Looked up from germline, CDR1 is KGHDR and CDR2 is SFDVKD.

V is TRBV6-2 or TRBV6-3 and J is TRBJ2-2; the TRBD2 assignment by TCRdb is unverifiable without DNA. Germline V CDR1 and CDR2: MNHEY, SVGEGT. The CDR3 consists of 17 residues. The chain's CDR3 is CASSYSPSSGEARELFF.

This chain connects TRBV25-1 to TRBJ2-3; TCRdb proposes TRBD1, but this gene call is untestable without DNA. CDR3 length: 16 amino acids. The V gene's germline CDR1 is MGHDK and CDR2 SYGVNS. CDR3 sequence: CASYTTGTDHTDTQYF. Using reference TRBV25-1 and TRBJ2-3 for the parts outside the CDR3, the full variable domain is EADIYQTPRYLVIGTGKKITLECSQTMGHDKMYWYQQDPGMELHLIHYSYGVNSTEKGDLSSESTVSRIRTEHFPLTLESARPSHTSQYLCASYTTGTDHTDTQYFGPGTRLTVL.